These 24 T cell receptor beta chains originate from one sample sequenced in a study of blood T cell repertoires in COVID-19. Profiling relied on immunoSEQ multiplex PCR, and the TCRdb table lists in-frame clones only, not all of them. The sample records some 240,000 clones, 65% to 85% being singletons. Sample: peripheral blood. These receptors were taken from a human donor in a cohort sampled during active COVID-19.

This rearrangement joins TRBV11-2 to TRBJ1-2, with 8 bases aligning to TRBD1. The CDR3 is 14 residues long. Trimming removed 4 bases from V and 4 bases from J; junction bases left unmatched: 5. Per the germline V gene, CDR1 is SGHAT and CDR2 is FQNNGV. This chain's CDR3 is CASSYNRGSYGYTF. The DNA of the CDR3 is TGTGCCAGCAGCTACAACAGGGGGTCCTATGGCTACACCTTC. Together with reference TRBV11-2 and TRBJ1-2, the CDR3 gives the full variable domain: EAGVAQSPRYKIIEKRQSVAFWCNPISGHATLYWYQQILGQGPKLLIQFQNNGVVDDSQLPKDRFSAERLKGVDSTLKIQPAKLEDSAVYLCASSYNRGSYGYTFGSGTRLTVV.

The chain couples TRBV5-4 to TRBJ2-6; 10 bases agree with TRBD1. Germline V gene lookup returns CDR1 SGHNT and CDR2 YYREEE (reference sequence). The CDR3 totals 18 residues. With 4 bases clipped from V and 3 bases from J, the junction kept 10 bases outside the gene matches. CDR3 region: CASSPPGQGFGGANVLTF. The CDR3 DNA reads TGTGCCAGCAGCCCCCCGGGACAGGGGTTCGGTGGGGCCAACGTCCTGACTTTC.

The chain joins TRBV5-4 to TRBJ2-5; 7 nucleotides agree with TRBD2. The V gene's germline CDR1 is SGHNT and CDR2 YYREEE (reference sequence). The CDR3 extends over 16 amino acids. Germline trimming cut 0 bases from V and 1 base from J; bases unmatched to any gene: 6. The CDR3 DNA sequence: TGTGCCAGCAGCTTGGCGGCGGGGGTAATCCAAGAGACCCAGTACTTC. Its translation is CASSLAAGVIQETQYF.

The rearrangement uses TRBV3-1 (or the pseudogene TRBV3-2) and TRBJ1-2, with 9 bases matching TRBD1. Trimming cost V 4 bases and J 4 bases; bases outside gene matches: 13. Germline V gene data show CDR1 as LGHDT and CDR2 as YNNKEL (reference sequence). CDR3 length: 17 amino acids. The CDR3 protein is CASSRLQGTGSSYGYTF. DNA of the CDR3: TGTGCCAGCAGCCGCTTACAGGGGACAGGGTCTTCCTATGGCTACACCTTC.

The J gene is TRBJ1-2, the V gene TRBV3-1 (or the pseudogene TRBV3-2); D not resolved. The germline CDR1 and CDR2 sequences are LGHDT and YNNKEL (reference sequence). The CDR3 spans 12 residues. Trimming removed 5 bases at V and 8 bases at J, with 12 bases between. CDR3 region: CASSVLTGGYTF. The CDR3 nucleotides read TGTGCCAGCAGCGTCTTGACTGGCGGCTACACCTTC.

Remarks on this clone: A junction end diverges from the germline sequence, so it may reflect a read error. The DNA of the CDR3 is TGCGGGGGCGGGGGCCGGACTGAAGCTTTCTTT. Encoded protein: CGGGGRTEAFF. This chain connects TRBV10-3 to TRBJ1-1, with D possibly matching TRBD1 (6 bases). This CDR3 region has 11 residues. Germline CDR1 ENHRY, CDR2 SYGVKD.

The V call is TRBV3-1 (or the pseudogene TRBV3-2), the J call TRBJ2-2; TRBD2 matches at 13 bases. J gave up 5 bases and V 8 bases, and 2 bases lay outside the gene matches. In germline, CDR1 is LGHDT, CDR2 YNNKEL (reference sequence). The CDR3 sequence is 14 residues long. This CDR3 reads CASVLAGGTGELFF. CDR3 DNA sequence: TGTGCCAGCGTACTAGCGGGAGGGACCGGGGAGCTGTTTTTT.

The V call is TRBV10-3, the J call TRBJ1-4; 7 bases align to TRBD1. CDR3 length: 13 residues. Germline V lookup: CDR1 ENHRY, CDR2 SYGVKD. Trimming took 10 bases from V and 6 from J; bases not matched to a gene: 8. CDR3 bases: TGTGCCAGCTCAACAGGGGAGTATGAAAAACTGTTTTTT. It translates to CASSTGEYEKLFF.

This clone was detected only once. The V gene is TRBV6-2 or TRBV6-3, the J gene TRBJ2-7; 10 bases are a match to TRBD2. J was trimmed by 9 bases and V by 5 bases; bases with no gene match: 13. This CDR3 has 15 residues. Germline V gives CDR1 MNHEY, CDR2 SVGEGT. CDR3 nucleotides: TGTGCCAGCAGTACCATAGCGGGGGGCCACGAGTCGCAGTACTTC. Translated, it gives CASSTIAGGHESQYF.

The rearrangement uses TRBV29-1 and TRBJ1-3; D not resolved. Trimming cost V 5 bases and J 7 bases, with 9 bases left between them. CDR1 and CDR2 (germline): SQVTM, ANQGSEA. This CDR3 has 11 residues. The CDR3 is CSVRSRNTIYF. The CDR3 bases are TGCAGCGTTCGATCCAGGAACACCATATATTTT.

This chain links TRBV18 with TRBJ2-1, with a weak D call TRBD2 (5 bases). With 2 bases removed from V and 0 bases from J, the gap between germline ends came to 11 bases. Germline V lookup: CDR1 KGHSH, CDR2 LQKENI. This CDR3 has 16 amino acids. The CDR3 DNA sequence: TGTGCCAGCTCACCAGGGGTTGAGGGCTCCTACAATGAGCAGTTCTTC. This encodes CASSPGVEGSYNEQFF. The entire variable domain, with the rest obtained from reference TRBV18 and TRBJ2-1, is as follows: NAGVMQNPRHLVRRRGQEARLRCSPMKGHSHVYWYRQLPEEGLKFMVYLQKENIIDESGMPKERFSAEFPKEGPSILRIQQVVRGDSAAYFCASSPGVEGSYNEQFFGPGTRLTVL.

The genes are TRBV11-1 and TRBJ2-7; 8 bases align to TRBD1. Germline lookup yields CDR1 SGHAT and CDR2 FQDESV (reference sequence). Germline trimming cut 1 base from V and 3 bases from J; bases unmatched to any gene: 5. This CDR3 has 15 residues. This CDR3 reads CASSLEGQGGYEQYF. The CDR3 DNA follows: TGTGCCAGCAGCTTAGAAGGACAGGGAGGCTACGAGCAGTACTTC.

This sequence joins TRBV28 and TRBJ2-7; D gene unclear. This CDR3 comprises 14 residues. With 4 bases removed from V and 7 bases from J, the gap between germline ends came to 17 bases. Germline V gene lookup returns CDR1 MDHEN and CDR2 SYDVKM. The CDR3 DNA sequence: TGTGCCAGCAGTTCCGACACGATCCGATTTGAGCAGTACTTC. Protein product: CASSSDTIRFEQYF. Full variable domain (missing parts from reference TRBV28 and TRBJ2-7): DVKVTQSSRYLVKRTGEKVFLECVQDMDHENMFWYRQDPGLGLRLIYFSYDVKMKEKGDIPEGYSVSREKKERFSLILESASTNQTSMYLCASSSDTIRFEQYFGPGTRLTVT.

The chain joins TRBV30 to TRBJ1-5, with D possibly TRBD1 on 5 matching bases. Trimming removed 4 bases from V and 4 bases from J, with 8 bases in between. This CDR3 is built from 12 residues. Germline V gives CDR1 GTSNPN, CDR2 SVGIG (reference sequence). The CDR3 loop is CAWKQENQPQHF. The DNA for the CDR3 is TGTGCCTGGAAACAGGAAAATCAGCCCCAGCATTTT.

V and J are TRBV7-9 and TRBJ2-5; 8 nucleotides agree with TRBD2. Trimming took 1 base from V and 1 from J; bases not matched to a gene: 2. The germline V gene has CDR1 SEHNR and CDR2 FQNEAQ (reference sequence). The CDR3 is 15 amino acids. The CDR3 DNA follows: TGTGCCAGCAGCTTAGTGGCGGGGGGCCAAGAGACCCAGTACTTC. Translating gives CASSLVAGGQETQYF. Combining the CDR3 with reference TRBV7-9 and TRBJ2-5 gives the whole variable domain DTGVSQNPRHKITKRGQNVTFRCDPISEHNRLYWYRQTLGQGPEFLTYFQNEAQLEKSRLLSDRFSAERPKGSFSTLEIQRTEQGDSAMYLCASSLVAGGQETQYFGPGTRLLVL.

This clone was counted at least ten times. J is TRBJ1-5 and V is TRBV28; TRBD1 matches 8 bases. J was trimmed by 1 base and V by 5 bases; bases with no gene match: 13. This CDR3 is 18 amino acids long. Germline V lookup: CDR1 MDHEN, CDR2 SYDVKM. The CDR3 spells CASSPRRTGPASNQPQHF. The DNA of the CDR3 is TGTGCCAGCAGTCCGCGAAGGACAGGGCCCGCCAGCAATCAGCCCCAGCATTTT.

The chain recombines TRBV18 with TRBJ2-7; no firm D call. The CDR3 length is 17 residues. From germline, CDR1 is KGHSH and CDR2 LQKENI. V lost 5 bases, J lost 2 bases, and 22 bases lay in between. CDR3 loop: CASSSTPKRSQTYEQYF. CDR3 nucleotide sequence: TGTGCCAGCTCATCAACCCCGAAACGGAGCCAAACCTACGAGCAGTACTTC.

The rearrangement links TRBV5-1 to TRBJ2-2, with 12 bases matching TRBD2. The CDR3 totals 16 residues. The ends lost 4 bases at V and 5 bases at J; junction bases unmatched: 6. Per the germline V gene, CDR1 is SGHRS and CDR2 is YFSETQ. The CDR3 DNA is TGCGCCAGCAGCCCCGGGACTAGCGGGTATACCGGGGAGCTGTTTTTT. Its protein is CASSPGTSGYTGELFF.

J is TRBJ1-6 and V is TRBV14, with 9 bases that match TRBD1. From germline, CDR1 is SGHDN and CDR2 FVKESK. Trimming removed 4 bases from V and 10 bases from J; junction bases left unmatched: 8. CDR3 length equals 15 residues. CDR3 in amino acids: CASSPPGQGGSPLHF. In nucleotides, the CDR3 is TGTGCCAGCAGCCCTCCGGGACAGGGCGGCTCACCCCTCCACTTT.

The chain links TRBV11-2 to TRBJ1-4; the D gene is possibly TRBD1 (6 bases). The CDR3 extends over 14 amino acids. The germline V and J ends were trimmed by 4 bases and 8 bases, with 14 bases remaining between them. Germline CDR1 SGHAT, CDR2 FQNNGV. CDR3 sequence reads: CASSSPTGGEKLFF. The CDR3 DNA is TGTGCCAGCAGCTCTCCGACAGGAGGCGAAAAACTGTTTTTT.

The V call is TRBV7-6, the J call TRBJ2-5, with D possibly matching TRBD2 (6 bases). There are 16 residues in the CDR3. V lost 4 bases, J lost 2 bases, and 17 bases lay in between. Per germline, CDR1 SGHVS and CDR2 FNYEAQ. CDR3 DNA: TGTGCCAGCAGCTCATCGCGACTCGGGGGACAAGAGACCCAGTACTTC. It is translated as CASSSSRLGGQETQYF.

The V and J genes are TRBV27 and TRBJ2-2; TRBD2 matches at 11 bases. The V segment lost 4 bases and the J segment 1 base; nucleotides outside the gene matches: 5. Looked up from germline, CDR1 is MNHEY and CDR2 is SMNVEV (reference sequence). This CDR3 contains 17 residues. In DNA, the CDR3 is TGTGCCAGCAGTTCGACTAGCGGGGCGCGGAACACCGGGGAGCTGTTTTTT. It yields the protein CASSSTSGARNTGELFF.

This chain joins TRBV11-2 and TRBJ1-1; possibly TRBD1 for D (5 bases). V gave up 1 base and J gave up 4 bases, with 13 bases separating them. CDR3 length equals 15 residues. Per the germline V gene, CDR1 is SGHAT and CDR2 is FQNNGV. This chain's CDR3 is CASSLGSGGGTEAFF. The CDR3 bases are TGTGCCAGCAGCTTAGGGTCCGGCGGGGGCACTGAAGCTTTCTTT.

This clone was picked up many times. The chain joins TRBV5-1 to TRBJ2-3, with 13 bases lining up with TRBD2. CDR3 length: 16 amino acids. V lost 3 bases to trimming and J lost 2 bases; unmatched junction nucleotides: 3. Per germline, CDR1 SGHRS and CDR2 YFSETQ. The CDR3 is CASSSGTSGTTDTQYF. DNA of the CDR3: TGCGCCAGCAGCTCGGGGACTAGCGGGACCACAGATACGCAGTATTTT.